The next 23 T cell receptor beta chains were all read from a single sample in a study of Graves' ophthalmopathy and Graves' hyperthyroidism. For repertoire sequencing, the TCR beta CDR3 regions were amplified from RNA transcripts. After a first-round RT-PCR with HTBI primers, a second-round multiplex PCR was run. TCRdb re-derived calls from the multiplex PCR reads in MiXCR, one entry per CDR3 protein. This table holds almost 750,000 distinct CDR3 sequences, roughly 41% found once. The sample taken for sequencing was peripheral blood. These receptors originate from an adult man with Graves' ophthalmopathy.

The J gene is TRBJ2-7, the V gene TRBV29-1, with TRBD1 identical over 12 bases. J lost 5 bases, V lost 8 bases, and 7 bases had no gene match. Germline CDR1 and CDR2: SQVTM and ANQGSEA. This CDR3 comprises 13 residues. CDR3 DNA: TGCAGCCAACCGGGACAGGGGGCCAACGAGCAGTACTTC. Its translation is CSQPGQGANEQYF.

Notes on this clonotype: One end of the junction varies from germline; a read error may be responsible. The chain has TRBV24-1 and TRBJ1-5; no reliable D call. Germline V gene lookup returns CDR1 KGHDR and CDR2 SFDVKD. The CDR3 totals 13 residues. CDR3 in DNA: TGTGCCAGCAGTCGACGGGAGAATCGGCCCCAGCATTTT. Translation gives CASSRRENRPQHF.

V usage is TRBV2 and J usage is TRBJ1-2; 9 nucleotides line up with TRBD1. Trimming removed 6 bases from V and 8 bases from J; junction bases left unmatched: 10. The V gene's germline CDR1 is SNHLY and CDR2 FYNNEI. CDR3 length: 14 amino acids. The CDR3 loop reads CASRATGGAFGYTF. CDR3 DNA: TGTGCCAGCAGGGCCACAGGGGGCGCTTTCGGCTACACCTTC.

The chain has TRBV11-2 and TRBJ1-1; possibly TRBD1 for D (6 bases). CDR1 is SGHAT, CDR2 FQNNGV, per germline. The CDR3 sequence is 17 residues long. V was trimmed by 5 bases and J by 1 base, leaving 20 bases between them. The CDR3: CASSPNRQGIWNTEAFF. DNA of the CDR3: TGTGCCAGCAGCCCAAATCGGCAGGGGATATGGAACACTGAAGCTTTCTTT. The full variable domain, its missing parts supplied by reference TRBV11-2 and TRBJ1-1, is EAGVAQSPRYKIIEKRQSVAFWCNPISGHATLYWYQQILGQGPKLLIQFQNNGVVDDSQLPKDRFSAERLKGVDSTLKIQPAKLEDSAVYLCASSPNRQGIWNTEAFFGQGTRLTVV.

This clonotype was observed at least ten times. The J gene is TRBJ2-5, the V gene TRBV10-3; 9 nucleotides align to TRBD1. The V gene end was trimmed by 2 bases and the J gene end by 5 bases; junction bases not matched to a gene: 9. The CDR3 sequence is 16 residues long. CDR1 ENHRY and CDR2 SYGVKD come from the germline V gene. This CDR3 is CAISETKTGGRETQYF. In DNA, the CDR3 is TGTGCCATCAGTGAGACTAAGACAGGGGGACGGGAGACCCAGTACTTC.

This rearrangement joins TRBV7-9 to TRBJ1-3; no firm D call. There are 15 residues in the CDR3. V was shortened by 5 bases and J by 0 bases, with 11 bases between the two germline ends. The germline gives CDR1 SEHNR, CDR2 FQNEAQ (reference sequence). CDR3 bases: TGTGCCAGCAGCACCGACATACTCTCTGGAAACACCATATATTTT. It specifies CASSTDILSGNTIYF. The variable domain in full, completed from reference TRBV7-9 and TRBJ1-3, reads DTGVSQNPRHKITKRGQNVTFRCDPISEHNRLYWYRQTLGQGPEFLTYFQNEAQLEKSRLLSDRFSAERPKGSFSTLEIQRTEQGDSAMYLCASSTDILSGNTIYFGEGSWLTVV.

This chain links TRBV7-2 with TRBJ1-1; TRBD1 is a possible D gene (5 bases). Trimming shortened V by 5 bases and J by 10 bases, and 20 bases separated the two germline ends. The CDR3 totals 14 residues. The germline gives CDR1 SGHTA, CDR2 FQGNSA. The CDR3 DNA reads as TGTGCCAGCAGCATCGGAAAGGGGTCGGGGGGAGCTTTCTTT. Residues: CASSIGKGSGGAFF.

This clonotype was detected a few times. CDR3 nucleotides: TGCGCCAGCAGCCAGGTGACTAGCGGATCCTACGAGCAGTACTTC. This sequence encodes CASSQVTSGSYEQYF. The chain couples TRBV4-3 to TRBJ2-7, with TRBD2 identical over 9 bases. Per germline, CDR1 LGHNA and CDR2 YSLEER. The CDR3 sequence is 15 residues long. V lost 3 bases to trimming and J lost 1 base; unmatched junction nucleotides: 4.

This chain connects TRBV7-2 to TRBJ1-5; TRBD1 is a possible D gene (5 bases). With 3 bases removed from V and 11 bases from J, the gap between germline ends came to 14 bases. The CDR3 covers 13 residues. Germline V gene lookup returns CDR1 SGHTA and CDR2 FQGNSA. Here the CDR3 DNA reads TGTGCCAGCAGCTTGGGGTGGGGGAGATCCCAGCATTTT. Translated: CASSLGWGRSQHF.

Only a few counts were recorded for this clonotype. The chain combines TRBV2 with TRBJ1-1; unclear D gene. The V gene lost 3 bases and the J gene lost 0 bases, with 5 bases spanning the gap. Germline-derived CDR1 and CDR2 are SNHLY and FYNNEI. The CDR3 runs to 13 residues. In DNA, the CDR3 is TGTGCCAGCAGTGATCAGGTGAACACTGAAGCTTTCTTT. Amino acids: CASSDQVNTEAFF. The full variable domain, completed using reference TRBV2 and TRBJ1-1, is EPEVTQTPSHQVTQMGQEVILRCVPISNHLYFYWYRQILGQKVEFLVSFYNNEISEKSEIFDDQFSVERPDGSNFTLKIRSTKLEDSAMYFCASSDQVNTEAFFGQGTRLTVV.

This clonotype was found many times. The genes are TRBV2 and TRBJ2-7, with TRBD2 identical over 7 bases. The V gene end was trimmed by 10 bases and the J gene end by 2 bases; junction bases not matched to a gene: 17. CDR1 is SNHLY, CDR2 FYNNEI, per germline. The CDR3 is made up of 16 amino acids. The DNA for the CDR3 is TGTGCCATCATCCTTAGGGGTAGCGGGTTTACCTACGAGCAGTACTTC. It specifies CAIILRGSGFTYEQYF.

V usage is TRBV12-3 or TRBV12-4 and J usage is TRBJ1-3, with D uncertain. This CDR3 has 13 amino acids. V shed 7 bases and J shed 0 bases, with 7 bases lying between them. Here the CDR3 reads CASTVSSGNTIYF. In nucleotides, the CDR3 is TGTGCCAGCACCGTGAGCTCTGGAAACACCATATATTTT.

This clonotype was observed at least ten times. This chain uses TRBV25-1 with TRBJ2-2; the D gene is possibly TRBD1 (6 bases). The CDR3 runs 13 residues. CDR1 and CDR2 from the germline V gene are MGHDK and SYGVNS. V was pared by 6 bases and J by 3 bases, with 8 bases between. CDR3 DNA: TGTGCCAGCAGCAACAGGGACACCGGGGAGCTGTTTTTT. Amino acids: CASSNRDTGELFF.

This clonotype was seen a handful of times. This chain joins TRBV19 and TRBJ1-1, with D tentatively TRBD1 (5 bases). V was pared by 1 base and J by 0 bases, with 12 bases between. The V gene's germline CDR1 is LNHDA and CDR2 SQIVND (reference sequence). The CDR3 is made up of 16 amino acids. CDR3 DNA sequence: TGTGCCAGTAGTATAGCGTTCGGCAGGGTGAACACTGAAGCTTTCTTT. It is translated as CASSIAFGRVNTEAFF. Complete variable domain (other parts from reference TRBV19 and TRBJ1-1): DGGITQSPKYLFRKEGQNVTLSCEQNLNHDAMYWYRQDPGQGLRLIYYSQIVNDFQKGDIAEGYSVSREKKESFPLTVTSAQKNPTAFYLCASSIAFGRVNTEAFFGQGTRLTVV.

With respect to this clonotype: This sequence may be a read error, since a much larger clone differs from it by one base. This chain connects TRBV12-3 or TRBV12-4 to TRBJ1-1; D is unresolved. Trimming removed 4 bases at V and 9 bases at J, with 12 bases between. The CDR3 extends over 12 amino acids. As DNA, the CDR3 is TGTGCCAGCAGTTCGGCAGGCCGTCAAGCTTTCTTT. It is translated as CASSSAGRQAFF.

Regarding this clonotype: The junction departs from the called germline gene at one end, perhaps through a read error. This chain connects TRBV19 to TRBJ1-6, with D unclear. In germline, CDR1 is LNHDA, CDR2 SQIVND (reference sequence). The CDR3 length is 14 residues. The CDR3, as DNA: TGTGCCAGTAGTCCCGAACTTCAAAATTCACCCCCCCACTTT. Encoded protein: CASSPELQNSPPHF.

This sequence joins TRBV2 and TRBJ2-5; 8 positions agree with TRBD1. CDR1 SNHLY and CDR2 FYNNEI come from the germline V gene. There are 15 residues in the CDR3. Trimming at V came to 8 bases and at J to 4 bases, leaving 12 bases not matched to a gene. CDR3 sequence (DNA): TGTGCCAGCGGTCCCGGGACAGGAGTCGGAGAGACCCAGTACTTC. Translation: CASGPGTGVGETQYF.

This clonotype was observed a single time. The chain joins TRBV2 to TRBJ2-7; D may be TRBD1 (5 bases). V gave up 9 bases and J gave up 2 bases, with 14 bases separating them. CDR1 is SNHLY and CDR2 is FYNNEI in the germline V gene. The CDR3 spans 13 residues. CDR3 in DNA: TGTGCCAGTAGCAGGACAATAACCTACGAGCAGTACTTC. Amino acids: CASSRTITYEQYF.

The chain recombines TRBV7-2 with TRBJ2-7; TRBD1 matches 9 bases. Germline V lookup: CDR1 SGHTA, CDR2 FQGNSA. V lost 6 bases to trimming and J lost 6 bases; unmatched junction nucleotides: 9. The CDR3 totals 14 residues. CDR3 nucleotide sequence: TGTGCCAGCAGTTTACGTTTGGACAGGGGCGAGCAGTACTTC. Translation: CASSLRLDRGEQYF. Full variable domain (missing parts from reference TRBV7-2 and TRBJ2-7): GAGVSQSPSNKVTEKGKDVELRCDPISGHTALYWYRQSLGQGLEFLIYFQGNSAPDKSGLPSDRFSAERTGGSVSTLTIQRTQQEDSAVYLCASSLRLDRGEQYFGPGTRLTVT.

This CDR3 is CASTLGWGNTEAFF. CDR3 sequence (DNA): TGTGCCAGCACCCTAGGATGGGGAAACACTGAAGCTTTCTTT. This sequence joins TRBV7-9 and TRBJ1-1; D is unresolved. Per the germline V gene, CDR1 is SEHNR and CDR2 is FQNEAQ (reference sequence). The V end was cut by 7 bases, the J end by 2 bases, with 14 bases between. This CDR3 has 14 residues. The variable domain in full, completed from reference TRBV7-9 and TRBJ1-1, reads DTGVSQNPRHKITKRGQNVTFRCDPISEHNRLYWYRQTLGQGPEFLTYFQNEAQLEKSRLLSDRFSAERPKGSFSTLEIQRTEQGDSAMYLCASTLGWGNTEAFFGQGTRLTVV.

The genes are TRBV20-1 and TRBJ2-7, with a weak D call TRBD1 (7 bases). Germline CDR1 DFQATT, CDR2 SNEGSKA (reference sequence). V lost 6 bases to trimming and J lost 0 bases, with 15 bases between them. The CDR3 contains 14 residues. CDR3 sequence reads: CSATRGVSSYEQYF. CDR3 nucleotide sequence: TGCAGTGCCACCAGGGGGGTGAGCTCCTACGAGCAGTACTTC.

As to this clonotype: A read error may be the cause here, since a much bigger clone is one base away. The gene calls are TRBV10-3 and TRBJ1-4; D is unclear. CDR1 is ENHRY and CDR2 is SYGVKD in the germline V gene. V lost 4 bases and J lost 3, with 9 bases in between. The CDR3 sequence is 14 residues long. The CDR3 DNA reads TGTGCCATCAGTGGGGCGGCTGCTAATGAAAAACTGTTTTTT. Its translation is CAISGAAANEKLFF.

With regard to this clonotype: A much larger clone sits a single nucleotide away, making a read error possible. The genes are TRBV10-2 and TRBJ1-2; D uncertain. Germline CDR1 is WSHSY and CDR2 is SAAADI. This CDR3 contains 13 residues. CDR3 bases: TGTGCCAGCAGCTCCGTCGTTCGGTATGGCTACACCTTC. Protein product: CASSSVVRYGYTF.